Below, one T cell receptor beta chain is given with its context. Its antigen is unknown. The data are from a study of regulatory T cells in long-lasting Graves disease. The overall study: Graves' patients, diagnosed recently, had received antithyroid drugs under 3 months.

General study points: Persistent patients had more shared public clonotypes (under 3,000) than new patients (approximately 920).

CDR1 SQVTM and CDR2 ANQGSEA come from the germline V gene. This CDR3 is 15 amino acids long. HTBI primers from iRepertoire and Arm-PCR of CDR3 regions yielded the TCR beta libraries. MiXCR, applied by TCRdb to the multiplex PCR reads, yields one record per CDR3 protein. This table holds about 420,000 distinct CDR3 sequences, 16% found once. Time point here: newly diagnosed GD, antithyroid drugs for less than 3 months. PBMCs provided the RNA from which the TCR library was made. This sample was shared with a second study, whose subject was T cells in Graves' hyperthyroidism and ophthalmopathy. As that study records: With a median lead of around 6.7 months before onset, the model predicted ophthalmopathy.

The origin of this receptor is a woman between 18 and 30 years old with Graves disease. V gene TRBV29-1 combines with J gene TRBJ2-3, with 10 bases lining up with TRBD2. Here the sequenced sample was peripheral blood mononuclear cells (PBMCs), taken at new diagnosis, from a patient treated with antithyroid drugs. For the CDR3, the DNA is TGCAGTACCTTCGGTAGGCTAGCGGGAGTAGATACGCAGTATTTT. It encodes CSTFGRLAGVDTQYF.